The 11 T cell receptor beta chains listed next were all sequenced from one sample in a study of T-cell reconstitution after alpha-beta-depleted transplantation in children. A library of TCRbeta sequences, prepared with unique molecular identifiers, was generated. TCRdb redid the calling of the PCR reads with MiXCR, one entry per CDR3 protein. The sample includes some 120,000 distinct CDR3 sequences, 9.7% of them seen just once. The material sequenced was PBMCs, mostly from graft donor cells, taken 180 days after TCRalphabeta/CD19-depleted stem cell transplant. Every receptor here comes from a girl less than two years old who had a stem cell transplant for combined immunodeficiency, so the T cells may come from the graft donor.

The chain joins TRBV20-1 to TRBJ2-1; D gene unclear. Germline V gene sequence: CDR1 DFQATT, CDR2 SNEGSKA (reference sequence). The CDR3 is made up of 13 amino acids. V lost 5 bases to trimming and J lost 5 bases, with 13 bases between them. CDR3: CSAPGPKHNEQFF. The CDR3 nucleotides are TGCAGTGCTCCCGGACCCAAGCACAATGAGCAGTTCTTC.

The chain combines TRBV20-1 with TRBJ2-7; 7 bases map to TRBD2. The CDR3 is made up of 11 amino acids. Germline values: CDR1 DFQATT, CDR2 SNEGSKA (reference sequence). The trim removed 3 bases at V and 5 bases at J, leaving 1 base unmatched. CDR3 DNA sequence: TGCAGTGCTAGCGGACTAGACGAGCAGTACTTC. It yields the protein CSASGLDEQYF.

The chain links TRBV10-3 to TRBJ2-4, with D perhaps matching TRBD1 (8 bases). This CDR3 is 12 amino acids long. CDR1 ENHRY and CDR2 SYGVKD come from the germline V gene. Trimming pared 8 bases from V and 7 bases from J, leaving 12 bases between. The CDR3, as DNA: TGTGCCATCGGGGGGGACAGGAACATTCAGTACTTC. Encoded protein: CAIGGDRNIQYF.

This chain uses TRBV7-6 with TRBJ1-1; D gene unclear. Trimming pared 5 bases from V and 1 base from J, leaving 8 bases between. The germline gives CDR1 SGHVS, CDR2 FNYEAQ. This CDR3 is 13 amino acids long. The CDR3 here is CASSLHRNTEAFF. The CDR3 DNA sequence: TGTGCCAGCAGCCTGCACAGGAACACTGAAGCTTTCTTT.

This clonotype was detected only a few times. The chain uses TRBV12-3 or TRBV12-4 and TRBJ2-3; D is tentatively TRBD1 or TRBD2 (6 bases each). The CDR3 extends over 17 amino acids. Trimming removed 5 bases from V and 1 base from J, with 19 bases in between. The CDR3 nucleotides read TGTGCCAGCAGTGGAGGGCAGGGGCCCTCTGGCACAGATACGCAGTATTTT. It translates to CASSGGQGPSGTDTQYF.

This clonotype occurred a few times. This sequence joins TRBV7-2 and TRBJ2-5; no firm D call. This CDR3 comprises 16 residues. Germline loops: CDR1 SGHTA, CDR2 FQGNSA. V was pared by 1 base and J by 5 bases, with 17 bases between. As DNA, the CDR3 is TGTGCCAGCAGCTTAGTGGGCAGTAACTCAAGGGAGACCCAGTACTTC. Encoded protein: CASSLVGSNSRETQYF.

CDR3: CASSPDRISNTGELFF. The CDR3 bases are TGTGCCAGCAGCCCGGACAGAATTTCGAACACCGGGGAGCTGTTTTTT. The chain employs TRBV7-8 and TRBJ2-2; D is possibly TRBD1 (6 bases). This CDR3 spans 16 amino acids. The ends were cut back, 5 bases at V and 0 bases at J, with 13 bases in the middle. CDR1 is SGHVS, CDR2 FQNEAQ, per germline.

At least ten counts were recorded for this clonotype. The CDR3 loop is CSVDAGTDTQYF. The DNA for the CDR3 is TGCAGCGTTGATGCGGGGACAGATACGCAGTATTTT. The rearrangement joins TRBV29-1 to TRBJ2-3, with TRBD2 as a possible D gene (6 bases). CDR1 and CDR2 (germline): SQVTM, ANQGSEA. The CDR3 length is 12 residues. V was trimmed by 3 bases and J by 3 bases, leaving 7 bases between them.

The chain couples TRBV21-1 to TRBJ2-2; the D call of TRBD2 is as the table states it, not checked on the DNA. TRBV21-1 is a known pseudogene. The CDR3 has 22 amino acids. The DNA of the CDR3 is TGTGCCAGCAGCAAAGACGCTACCGGGACTAGCGGGATGGTGGAGGGCACCGGGGAGCTGTTTTTT. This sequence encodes CASSKDATGTSGMVEGTGELFF.

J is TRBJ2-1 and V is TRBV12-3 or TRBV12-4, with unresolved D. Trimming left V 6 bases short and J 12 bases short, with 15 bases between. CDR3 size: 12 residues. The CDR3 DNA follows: TGTGCCAGCAGCCCCCTTTTGTGGAGGCAGTTCTTC. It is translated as CASSPLLWRQFF.

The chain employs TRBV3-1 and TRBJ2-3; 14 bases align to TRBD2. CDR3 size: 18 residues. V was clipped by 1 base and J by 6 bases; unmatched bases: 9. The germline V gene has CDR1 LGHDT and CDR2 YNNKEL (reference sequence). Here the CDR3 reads CASSQGIGLAGGGDTQYF. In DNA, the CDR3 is TGTGCCAGCAGCCAAGGGATTGGACTAGCGGGGGGCGGGGATACGCAGTATTTT.